One sample yielded the 6 T cell receptor beta chains listed below, sequenced in a study of blood T cells in healthy people across ages (dated by TCRdb to 2013 to 2016). The library was built by means of 5' RACE. TCRdb shows the sequencer as Illumina HiSeq 2500. A second PCR of roughly 7 to 11 cycles was performed with a sample-barcoded 5' primer and a J-beta primer mix. TCRdb redid the processing of the public reads, applying fastp at Q25 and MiXCR, and retained in-frame beta chains. Here each entry gathers all rows of one CDR3 protein and keeps the most common genes and DNA. A total of 700,000 to 900,000 distinct CDR3 sequences appear in this sample, around half of them only once. The ten biggest clones cover 41% of the sample. Sequencing input: blood. These receptors originate from a man of 80 years or more in good health.

This clonotype was counted a few times. V and J are TRBV29-1 and TRBJ2-1, with D uncertain. The germline gives CDR1 SQVTM, CDR2 ANQGSEA. V gave up 4 bases and J gave up 0 bases, with 7 bases separating them. The CDR3 runs 13 residues. DNA for the CDR3: TGCAGCGTTGGGAGTTCCTCCTACAATGAGCAGTTCTTC. It is translated as CSVGSSSYNEQFF.

The chain joins TRBV3-1 to TRBJ2-7; 8 positions agree with TRBD2. Unmatched junction bases numbered 5, after V lost 10 bases and J lost 0 bases. This CDR3 spans 13 amino acids. The germline V gene has CDR1 LGHDT and CDR2 YNNKEL (reference sequence). In DNA, the CDR3 is TGTGCCACCGGGAGGGCCTCCTCCTACGAGCAGTACTTC. Amino acids: CATGRASSYEQYF.

This clonotype has only a few counts. V and J are TRBV2 and TRBJ2-5; TRBD1 might be the D (6 bases). CDR1 is SNHLY and CDR2 is FYNNEI in the germline V gene. The CDR3 runs to 14 residues. V lost 6 bases, J lost 5 bases, and 16 bases lay in between. The CDR3 nucleotides read TGTGCCAGCAGACGGACAGCAAGGGTTGAGACCCAGTACTTC. Protein sequence: CASRRTARVETQYF.

The J gene is TRBJ2-4, the V gene TRBV3-1, with D possibly being TRBD1 (7 bases). This CDR3 is built from 17 residues. Between the trimmed V and J ends, which lost 0 bases and 6 bases, there was a span of 18 bases. Germline CDR1 is LGHDT and CDR2 is YNNKEL (reference sequence). CDR3 in amino acids: CASSQEAGRQGPNIQYF. CDR3 coding DNA: TGTGCCAGCAGCCAAGAGGCGGGGCGACAGGGTCCAAACATTCAGTACTTC. Complete variable domain (other parts from reference TRBV3-1 and TRBJ2-4): DTAVSQTPKYLVTQMGNDKSIKCEQNLGHDTMYWYKQDSKKFLKIMFSYNNKELIINETVPNRFSPKSPDKAHLNLHINSLELGDSAVYFCASSQEAGRQGPNIQYFGAGTRLSVL.

Only a few counts were recorded for this clonotype. This chain connects TRBV3-1 to TRBJ1-5; no firm D call. This CDR3 is 13 amino acids long. The germline V gene encodes CDR1 LGHDT and CDR2 YNNKEL (reference sequence). Trimming removed 5 bases at V and 7 bases at J, with 12 bases between. The chain's CDR3 is CASSDPGLQPQHF. DNA of the CDR3: TGTGCCAGCAGCGACCCCGGGCTACAGCCCCAGCATTTT. Full variable domain (missing parts from reference TRBV3-1 and TRBJ1-5): DTAVSQTPKYLVTQMGNDKSIKCEQNLGHDTMYWYKQDSKKFLKIMFSYNNKELIINETVPNRFSPKSPDKAHLNLHINSLELGDSAVYFCASSDPGLQPQHFGDGTRLSIL.

This clonotype was seen a few times. J is TRBJ2-4 and V is TRBV4-2; TRBD1 matches at 10 bases. The DNA matches TRBJ2-7 better at its end, which makes the J call doubtful. Germline CDR1 and CDR2: LGHNA and YNFKEQ. CDR3 length: 17 residues. CDR3 bases: TGTGCCAGCAGCCAAGTTTCGGGACAGGGGTATTCGTACGAGCAGTACTTC. Translation: CASSQVSGQGYSYEQYF.